These T cell receptor beta chains were read from a single sample in a study of cytomegalovirus exposure and HLA in healthy donors. Profiling relied on immunoSEQ multiplex PCR, and the TCRdb table lists in-frame clones only, not all of them. This sample has some 290,000 clones, with approximately 91% found just once. The sequenced sample consisted of PBMCs. All receptors come from a man aged 30 to 39 in good health and CMV-seronegative. CDR3s include the opening cysteine and the closing phenylalanine or tryptophan. The order of the fields is J gene, D gene, clone size, V gene, CDR3 DNA, CDR3 protein. The D gene is left open where the match is weak. Clone size is not always given. Where it is, it says once, few, many or a class for expanded clones.

TRBJ2-7 - - TRBV4-3 TGCGCCAGCAGCCAAGTCTACGGGGTAGCCTACGAGCAGTACTTC CASSQVYGVAYEQYF
TRBJ2-2 TRBD1 - TRBV2 TGTGCCAGCGATCGGGGTGTGAGGGGGCCGAGCACCGGGGAGCTGTTTTTT CASDRGVRGPSTGELFF
TRBJ1-1 TRBD1 - TRBV5-4 TGTGCCAGCAGCGAAAGGACAGGGGACACTGAAGCTTTCTTT CASSERTGDTEAFF
TRBJ1-5 - - TRBV2 TGTGCCAGCAACCTACAGGGAGATCAGCCCCAGCATTTT CASNLQGDQPQHF
TRBJ1-2 TRBD1 - TRBV19 TGTGCCAGTAGTATAACAGGGGACTATGGCTACACCTTC CASSITGDYGYTF
TRBJ1-5 TRBD1 - TRBV19 TGTGCCAGTAGCCCGACAGGGATCCCTCAGCCCCAGCATTTT CASSPTGIPQPQHF
TRBJ2-5 TRBD1 - TRBV7-6 TGTGCCAGCAGCTTAGCTGTAAGACAGGGACAAGAGACCCAGTACTTC CASSLAVRQGQETQYF
TRBJ2-5 - once TRBV19 TGTGCCAGCCGATCTGGGCGAGAGACCCAGTACTTC CASRSGRETQYF
TRBJ1-2 - - TRBV6-5 TGTGCCAGCAGTATCTTCTACGGTAGAGACTATGGCTACACCTTC CASSIFYGRDYGYTF
TRBJ1-4 - - TRBV27 TGTGCCAGCAGGAAAACAGGGTTCATCACTAATGAAAAACTGTTTTTT CASRKTGFITNEKLFF
TRBJ1-5 - - TRBV6-6 TGTGCCAGCAGTTACGCCGGGGGCAATCAGCCCCAGCATTTT CASSYAGGNQPQHF
TRBJ2-1 - - TRBV5-4 TGTGCCAGCACCTCCGGCGGGGTGAATGAGCAGTTCTTC CASTSGGVNEQFF
TRBJ2-3 TRBD1 - TRBV14 TGTGCCAGCAGCCAAGGGACAGGGGGCACAGATACGCAGTATTTT CASSQGTGGTDTQYF
TRBJ2-7 TRBD2 few TRBV11-2 TGTGCCAGCAGCCCAGCGGGGGCCTCCTACGAGCAGTACTTC CASSPAGASYEQYF
TRBJ1-1 - - TRBV10-3 TGTGCCATCAGTGAGAACAGGGACACTGAAGCTTTCTTT CAISENRDTEAFF
TRBJ2-5 - - TRBV18 TGTGCCAGCTACGAGGGCCTCCGTGAGACCCAGTACTTC CASYEGLRETQYF
TRBJ1-5 TRBD1 - TRBV7-9 TGTGCCAGCAGCTTGGGACAGGGTCGACATCAGCCCCAGCATTTT CASSLGQGRHQPQHF
TRBJ2-5 TRBD2 - TRBV4-1 TGCGCCAGCAGCCAACAGACTAGCGGGGGGAAAGAGACCCAGTACTTC CASSQQTSGGKETQYF
TRBJ1-1 - - TRBV7-9 TGTGCCAGCAGCTTTGCGGTGAACACTGAAGCTTTCTTT CASSFAVNTEAFF
TRBJ1-1 - - TRBV6-4 TGTGCCAGCACTACGGACGGGGGGACTGAAGCTTTCTTT CASTTDGGTEAFF
TRBJ1-2 TRBD1 - TRBV4-1 TGCGCCAGCCGAGGACAGGGATTAAACGGCTACACCTTC CASRGQGLNGYTF
TRBJ2-5 - - TRBV5-8 TGTGCCAGCAGCTTGGCCTCCAGGGGGAGGCGTATCGAGACCCAGTACTTC CASSLASRGRRIETQYF
TRBJ2-3 - - TRBV4-3 TGCGCCAGCAGCCAAGATACGGGGACAGATACGCAGTATTTT CASSQDTGTDTQYF
TRBJ1-2 - - TRBV6-1 TGTGCCAGCAACTCGGATCGTCGGGACTATGGCTACACCTTC CASNSDRRDYGYTF
TRBJ2-7 - once TRBV7-8 TGTGCCAGCAGCCCGTCTGTCGGGTCCCACGAGCAGTACTTC CASSPSVGSHEQYF
TRBJ1-1 - - TRBV5-6 TGTGCCAGCAGCTTGGAAACAGGGCTCACTGAAGCTTTCTTT CASSLETGLTEAFF
TRBJ2-5 - - TRBV7-8 TGTGCCAGCAGCCCACCCCGACATCAGACCCAGTACTTC CASSPPRHQTQYF
TRBJ2-7 - - TRBV2 TGTGCCAGCAGGGGGGGCGAGCAGTACTTC CASRGGEQYF
TRBJ2-3 - - TRBV30 TGTGCCTGGAGTGCCATCAGGGATACGCAGTATTTT CAWSAIRDTQYF
TRBJ1-1 - few TRBV10-3 TGTGCCATCAGTGAGGGCTTTATGAACACTGAAGCTTTCTTT CAISEGFMNTEAFF
TRBJ2-7 - - TRBV2 TGTGCCAGCATGAGGTGGCAGATAACCTACGAGCAGTACTTC CASMRWQITYEQYF
TRBJ2-2 TRBD2 - TRBV7-2 TGTGCCAGCAGCTTATCGACTAGCGGGGCTAACACCGGGGAGCTGTTTTTT CASSLSTSGANTGELFF
TRBJ2-7 TRBD1 - TRBV28 TGTGCCAGCAGTTTTCGGGGACAGTTTCGGCCCTCCTACGAGCAGTACTTC CASSFRGQFRPSYEQYF
TRBJ2-4 - - TRBV18 TGTGCCAGCTCACCCCACAAAAACATTCAGTACTTC CASSPHKNIQYF
TRBJ1-5 - - TRBV2 TGTGCCAGCACTGGGTACAGAAACGATAATCAGCCCCAGCATTTT CASTGYRNDNQPQHF
TRBJ1-2 - - TRBV7-9 TGTGCCAGCAGCTTTGAACAGTCCTCTAACTATGGCTACACCTTC CASSFEQSSNYGYTF
TRBJ2-3 TRBD1 - TRBV6-1 TGTGCCAGCAGTGCTTGGGACAGGACCACAGATACGCAGTATTTT CASSAWDRTTDTQYF
TRBJ2-3 TRBD2 once TRBV5-1 TGCGCCAGCAGCTTGGCCGCAGCGGGGGCCCTTCCCCCAGATACGCAGTATTTT CASSLAAAGALPPDTQYF
TRBJ2-3 TRBD2 - TRBV27 TGTGCCAGCAGTTCTCAACTAGCGGGGGAGAAAGGTATGGCAGATACGCAGTATTTT CASSSQLAGEKGMADTQYF
TRBJ1-5 - - TRBV6-1 TGTGCCAGCATGAGGTCCGGAAACAATCAGCCCCAGCATTTT CASMRSGNNQPQHF
TRBJ2-7 TRBD1 - TRBV4-1 TGCGCCAGCAGCCAAGTGGGGGACAGGGGGCTGGGCGAGCAGTACTTC CASSQVGDRGLGEQYF
TRBJ1-5 - - TRBV19 TGTGCCAGTAGATCAGACACCCCCAATCAGCCCCAGCATTTT CASRSDTPNQPQHF
TRBJ2-7 TRBD1 - TRBV9 TGTGCCAGCAGCGTAGGCGGGACAGGCTACGAGCAGTACTTC CASSVGGTGYEQYF
TRBJ2-7 TRBD2 many TRBV5-6 TGTGCCAGCAGCGAAACTCTGACTAGCGGGGGGCCGCTATTCTACGAGCAGTACTTC CASSETLTSGGPLFYEQYF
TRBJ2-3 TRBD1 - TRBV6-4 TGTGCCAGCAGTAAAGGGACAGGCGGCGATACGCAGTATTTT CASSKGTGGDTQYF
TRBJ2-5 TRBD1 - TRBV18 TGTGCCAGCTCCCGGGGACAGGGGATACAAGAGACCCAGTACTTC CASSRGQGIQETQYF
TRBJ2-7 - - TRBV29-1 TGCAGCGTGGGAGGACTATTCAATTCGCCCTCCTACGAGCAGTACTTC CSVGGLFNSPSYEQYF
TRBJ1-2 TRBD1 - TRBV10-3 TGTGCCATCAGGGGACAGGCGGGTGAGGGCTACACCTTC CAIRGQAGEGYTF
TRBJ2-6 - once TRBV6-6 TGTGCCAGCAGTAACAGAGCCTCTGGGGCCAACGTCCTGACTTTC CASSNRASGANVLTF
TRBJ2-1 TRBD2 - TRBV7-8 TGTGCCAGCAGCCTCCTAGGGACTATCTCCTACAATGAGCAGTTCTTC CASSLLGTISYNEQFF
TRBJ2-2 TRBD1 - TRBV19 TGTGCCAGTCACACGACAGGGGCCAGGAACACCGGGGAGCTGTTTTTT CASHTTGARNTGELFF
TRBJ1-4 - - TRBV4-3 TGCGCCAGCAGCCAAGGATGGGGAGATGAAAAACTGTTTTTT CASSQGWGDEKLFF
TRBJ1-4 - - TRBV6-6 TGTGCCAGCAGTTACGTTGGGGGGAGGGGAAAACTGTTTTTT CASSYVGGRGKLFF
TRBJ2-7 TRBD1 - TRBV25-1 TGTGCCAGCAGTGACTGGACAGGGGACGAGCAGTACTTC CASSDWTGDEQYF
TRBJ2-5 - - TRBV7-9 TGTGCCAGCAGCTTGGGACTGGGGCAAGAGACCCAGTACTTC CASSLGLGQETQYF
TRBJ2-2 TRBD1 - TRBV7-2 TGTGCCAGCAGCTTAGGTGACAGGGAAACCGGGGAGCTGTTTTTT CASSLGDRETGELFF
TRBJ1-2 - once TRBV2 TGTGCCACCAAACAGGCAAACTATGGCTACACCTTC CATKQANYGYTF
TRBJ2-7 TRBD1 - TRBV11-2 TGTGCCAGCAGCTTACACAGGGGACAACACGAGCAGTACTTC CASSLHRGQHEQYF
TRBJ2-5 TRBD1 - TRBV10-2 TGCGCCAGCACAGATTGGGACAGGCAAGAGACCCAGTACTTC CASTDWDRQETQYF